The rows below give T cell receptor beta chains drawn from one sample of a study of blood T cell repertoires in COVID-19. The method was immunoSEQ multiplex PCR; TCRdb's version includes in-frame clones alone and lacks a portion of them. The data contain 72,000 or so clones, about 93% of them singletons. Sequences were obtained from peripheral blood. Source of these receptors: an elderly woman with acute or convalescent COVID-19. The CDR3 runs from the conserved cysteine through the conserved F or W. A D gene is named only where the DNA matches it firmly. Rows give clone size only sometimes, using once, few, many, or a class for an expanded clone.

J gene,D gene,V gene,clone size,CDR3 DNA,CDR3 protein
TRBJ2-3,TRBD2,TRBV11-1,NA,TGTGCCAGCAGTCATCATGTGGGGGGAGGGGATACGCAGTATTTT,CASSHHVGGGDTQYF
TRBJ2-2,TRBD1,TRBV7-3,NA,TGTGCCAGCAGCTCGTCCGGGACAGGCAACACCGGGGAGCTGTTTTTT,CASSSSGTGNTGELFF
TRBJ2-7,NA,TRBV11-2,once,TGTGCCAGCAGCCGTTACCTTGACAGCTACGAGCAGTACTTC,CASSRYLDSYEQYF
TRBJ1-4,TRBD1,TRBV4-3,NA,TGCGCCAGCAGCCCAGTCGGAGACAGGGCCAAACTGTTTTTT,CASSPVGDRAKLFF
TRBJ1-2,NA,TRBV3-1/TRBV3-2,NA,TGTGCCAGCAGCCAAGGGCGGGTCTATGGCTACACCTTC,CASSQGRVYGYTF
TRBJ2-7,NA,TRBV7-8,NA,TGTGCCAGCAGCTTACAGGGATACGAGCAGTACTTC,CASSLQGYEQYF
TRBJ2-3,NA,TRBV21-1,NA,TGTGCCAGCAACCCTAGCGGGGAGAAACCCCCTAGCACAGATACGCAGTATTTT,CASNPSGEKPPSTDTQYF
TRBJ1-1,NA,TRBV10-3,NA,TGTGCCATCATGGGACAACGGACACAAAAAGCTTTCTTT,CAIMGQRTQKAFF
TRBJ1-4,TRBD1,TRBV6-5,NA,TGTGCCAGCAGCCGATCGTACAGGGGGCTTGAAAAACTGTTTTTT,CASSRSYRGLEKLFF
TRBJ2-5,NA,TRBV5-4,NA,TGTGCCAGCAGCTTGGATATTCAAGAGACCCAGTACTTC,CASSLDIQETQYF
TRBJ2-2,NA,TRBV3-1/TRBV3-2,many,TGTGCCAGCAGCCAAGTGCGAACCGGGGAGCTGTTTTTT,CASSQVRTGELFF
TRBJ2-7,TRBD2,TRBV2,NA,TGTGCCAGTAGACTAGCGGGGATATACGAGCAGTACTTC,CASRLAGIYEQYF
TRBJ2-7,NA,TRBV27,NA,TGTGCCAGCAGTTTTTCAGTTCCCTACGAGCAGTACTTC,CASSFSVPYEQYF
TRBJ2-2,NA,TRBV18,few,TGTGCCAGCTCACCACCGTCAATCACCGGGGAGCTGTTTTTT,CASSPPSITGELFF
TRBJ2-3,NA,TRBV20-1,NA,TGCAGTGCTAGTTCGCTTGGAGGGGGGGAAGCCTCCACAGATACGCAGTATTTT,CSASSLGGGEASTDTQYF
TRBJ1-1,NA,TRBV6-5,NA,TGTGCCAGCAGTTACTCCTCCGGGGGTTGGAGCACTGAAGCTTTCTTT,CASSYSSGGWSTEAFF
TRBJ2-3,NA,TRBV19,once,TGTGCCAGTAGTATACGAGTTAGCACAGATACGCAGTATTTT,CASSIRVSTDTQYF
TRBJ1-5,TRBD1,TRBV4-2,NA,TGTGCCAGCAGCCCTGGGACAGGGGGCAATCAGCCCCAGCATTTT,CASSPGTGGNQPQHF
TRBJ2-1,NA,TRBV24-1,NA,TGTGCCACCAGTGATCCGACTACCCACTCCTACAATGAGCAGTTCTTC,CATSDPTTHSYNEQFF
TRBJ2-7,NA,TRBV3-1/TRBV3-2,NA,TGTGCCAGCAGCCTTGGGGGGGCGCGGGTAGGTCTCGAGCAGTACTTC,CASSLGGARVGLEQYF
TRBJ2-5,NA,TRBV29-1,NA,TGCAGCGTTGAAGTGGACAGACCGGGGACCCAGTACTTC,CSVEVDRPGTQYF
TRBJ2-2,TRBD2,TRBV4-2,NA,TGTGCCAGCAGCCCCCTCTTGGTAGCGGGGGGCGGCGGGGAGCTGTTTTTT,CASSPLLVAGGGGELFF
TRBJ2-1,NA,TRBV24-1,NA,TGTGCCACCGTCGGTGATGGCGGCGATGAGCAGTTCTTC,CATVGDGGDEQFF
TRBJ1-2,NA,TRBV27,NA,TGTGCCAGCAGTTTATACGGTGCGGCAGGGGCCCACGGTGGCTACACCTTC,CASSLYGAAGAHGGYTF
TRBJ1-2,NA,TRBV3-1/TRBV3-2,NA,TGTGCCAGCCAGGGACTGACTGCTTATGGCTACACCTTC,CASQGLTAYGYTF
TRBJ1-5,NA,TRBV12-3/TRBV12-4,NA,TGTGCCAGCAGCTTTACAGGGAATCAGCCCCAGCATTTT,CASSFTGNQPQHF
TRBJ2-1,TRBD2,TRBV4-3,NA,TGCGCCAGCAGCCACGGACTAGCGGGGGCCCAGGGTGAGCAGTTCTTC,CASSHGLAGAQGEQFF
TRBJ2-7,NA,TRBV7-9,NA,TGTGCCAGCAGCCCCGGGGGAACCTACGAGCAGTACTTC,CASSPGGTYEQYF
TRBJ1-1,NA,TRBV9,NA,TGTGCCAGCAGCCCCCGACACCTAGGAGGCACTGAAGCTTTCTTT,CASSPRHLGGTEAFF
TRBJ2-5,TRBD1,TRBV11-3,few,TGTGCCAGCAGCTTAGGGCTGACAGGGGGCGCCGGGGAGACCCAGTACTTC,CASSLGLTGGAGETQYF
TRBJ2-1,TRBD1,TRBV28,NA,TGTGCCAGCAGTCCCCCCGGGACAGGGAACTTCTTC,CASSPPGTGNFF
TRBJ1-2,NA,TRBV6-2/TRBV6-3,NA,TGTGCCAGCAGTTACCACAGGGTAGAGGGCTACACCTTC,CASSYHRVEGYTF
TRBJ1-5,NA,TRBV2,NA,TGTGCCAGCAGTAAGGGAGGACCCGGCAGGACTGGCAATCAGCCCCAGCATTTT,CASSKGGPGRTGNQPQHF
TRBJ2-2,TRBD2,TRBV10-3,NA,TGTGCCACCCAGGGACTAGCCGACACCGGGGAGCTGTTTTTT,CATQGLADTGELFF
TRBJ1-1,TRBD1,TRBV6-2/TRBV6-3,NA,TGTGCCAGCAGTTACTTGGCAGGGGGTAACACTGAAGCTTTCTTT,CASSYLAGGNTEAFF
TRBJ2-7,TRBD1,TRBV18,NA,TGTGCCAGCTCACGCGAGGGACAGGCCTACGAGCAGTACTTC,CASSREGQAYEQYF
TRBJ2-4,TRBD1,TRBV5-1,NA,TGCGCCAGCAGCCCTGGGACAGGGAACAAAAACATTCAGTACTTC,CASSPGTGNKNIQYF
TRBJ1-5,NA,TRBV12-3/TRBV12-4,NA,TGTGCCAGCAGTCGGTCGGGGAATCAGCCCCAGCATTTT,CASSRSGNQPQHF
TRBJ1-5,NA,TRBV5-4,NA,TGTGCCAGCAGCTTGGGTCAGTATCAGCCCCAGCATTTT,CASSLGQYQPQHF
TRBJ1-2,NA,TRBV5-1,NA,TGCGCCAGCAGCTCACAGGGTTCTGGCTACACCTTC,CASSSQGSGYTF
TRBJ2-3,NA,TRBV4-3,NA,TGCGCCAGCAGCCTCGGCTGGGACAGCGGGGGCGCGGATACGCAGTATTTT,CASSLGWDSGGADTQYF
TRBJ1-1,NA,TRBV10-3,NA,TGTGCCATCAGTCGGACAGAGGTAGGTAGAACTGAAGCTTTCTTT,CAISRTEVGRTEAFF
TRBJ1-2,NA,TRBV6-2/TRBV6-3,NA,TGTGCCAGCAGACCTGGGGGGGGCTATGGCTACACCTTC,CASRPGGGYGYTF
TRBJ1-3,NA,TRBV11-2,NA,TGTGCCAGCAGCTCTGTTACGAGCGGACCGGTTGGAAACACCATATATTTT,CASSSVTSGPVGNTIYF
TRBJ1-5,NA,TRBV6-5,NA,TGTGCCAGCAGTTACACAACAGGGCAGCCCCAGCATTTT,CASSYTTGQPQHF
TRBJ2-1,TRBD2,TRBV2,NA,TGTGCCAGCAGGTCGGGAACTAGCGGGGGGGGCAATGAGCAGTTCTTC,CASRSGTSGGGNEQFF
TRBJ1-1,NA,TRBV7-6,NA,TGTGCCAGCAGCTTAGATTTGCAGGGGCCAGCTTTCTTT,CASSLDLQGPAFF
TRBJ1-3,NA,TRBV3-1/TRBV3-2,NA,TGTGCCAGCAGCCAAGATCTGAGGGCTCCTGGAAACACCATATATTTT,CASSQDLRAPGNTIYF
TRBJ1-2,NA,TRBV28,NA,TGTGCCAGCCTGGGGGGGCGCAGAAGCTATGGCTACACCTTC,CASLGGRRSYGYTF
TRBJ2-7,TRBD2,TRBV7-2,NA,TGTGCCAGCAGCCCTCAAAGGACTAGCGGCGAGCAGTACTTC,CASSPQRTSGEQYF
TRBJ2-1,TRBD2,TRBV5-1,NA,TGCGCCAGCAGCTTCTCACTAGCGGGGGGCGGTGAGCAGTTCTTC,CASSFSLAGGGEQFF
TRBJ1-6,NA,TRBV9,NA,TGTGCCAGCAGCGTAGCAGGAAGCAATTCACCCCTCCACTTT,CASSVAGSNSPLHF